Shown below are 23 T cell receptor beta chains from a single sample sequenced in a study of blood T cell repertoires in COVID-19 (dated by TCRdb to 2018 to 2021). The method behind the library was the immunoSEQ multiplex PCR assay. The immuneACCESS repertoire file appears here via TCRdb, limited to in-frame rearrangements. These files lack a portion of the clones; in checked studies, under half of the deficit traces to unresolved V genes, and the cause of the others is not known. Across this sample there are 200,000 to 300,000 clones, with around 86% seen only once. The ten largest clonotypes hold around 9.1% of the sample. Sequenced input: peripheral blood. All receptors derive from a man in his forties or fifties who had recovered from COVID-19.

This clone was detected only a few times. This chain uses TRBV14 with TRBJ2-2, with D perhaps matching TRBD2 (5 bases). Trimming pared 5 bases from V and 7 bases from J, leaving 23 bases between. The CDR3 has 17 residues. Germline values: CDR1 SGHDN, CDR2 FVKESK. CDR3 region: CASSTLRRAVQGGELFF. The CDR3 DNA reads as TGTGCCAGCAGCACCCTGAGGAGAGCGGTTCAAGGCGGGGAGCTGTTTTTT.

The chain combines TRBV27 with TRBJ1-6; perhaps TRBD1 as D (6 bases). The germline V and J ends were trimmed by 6 bases and 6 bases, with 9 bases remaining between them. CDR3 size: 13 residues. CDR1 and CDR2 from the germline V gene are MNHEY and SMNVEV (reference sequence). CDR3 bases: TGTGCCAGCAGCAGGACAGTTAATTCACCCCTCCACTTT. This sequence encodes CASSRTVNSPLHF.

The J gene is TRBJ1-2, the V gene TRBV10-3, with D tentatively TRBD1 (5 bases). This CDR3 has 16 residues. The V end lost 8 bases, the J end lost 3 bases, and 22 bases lay between the germline ends. The germline V gene encodes CDR1 ENHRY and CDR2 SYGVKD. In DNA form, the CDR3 reads TGTGCCATCGGGGGGGGTTCCGGGAGCCTTGACTATGGCTACACCTTC. Amino acids: CAIGGGSGSLDYGYTF.

J is TRBJ1-2 and V is TRBV4-3; TRBD1 matches 9 bases. CDR1 LGHNA and CDR2 YSLEER come from the germline V gene. The trim removed 4 bases at V and 5 bases at J, leaving 8 bases unmatched. This CDR3 is 15 amino acids long. The chain's CDR3 is CASSLWTGDEYGYTF. DNA for the CDR3: TGCGCCAGCAGCCTTTGGACAGGGGACGAATATGGCTACACCTTC.

V is TRBV2 and J is TRBJ2-2; 8 positions match TRBD2. The V and J ends lost 6 bases and 5 bases, in that order; junction bases with no gene match: 8. CDR1 is SNHLY and CDR2 is FYNNEI in the germline V gene. This CDR3 is 15 amino acids long. CDR3 protein: CASRISGRRTGELFF. The CDR3 nucleotides are TGTGCCAGCAGAATAAGCGGGAGACGGACCGGGGAGCTGTTTTTT.

This clone was found once. The chain uses TRBV7-3 and TRBJ1-2; 9 bases are shared with TRBD1. The ends lost 6 bases at V and 5 bases at J; junction bases unmatched: 10. CDR1 and CDR2 from the germline V gene are SGHTA and FQGTGA. CDR3 size: 15 residues. The CDR3 DNA reads TGTGCCAGCAGTCCCGATGGGGGGACAGGGTATGGCTACACCTTC. This sequence encodes CASSPDGGTGYGYTF.

The chain joins TRBV19 to TRBJ2-7, with D possibly matching TRBD2 (5 bases). Germline-derived CDR1 and CDR2 are LNHDA and SQIVND (reference sequence). The ends were cut back, 6 bases at V and 8 bases at J, with 26 bases in the middle. CDR3 length: 16 amino acids. The chain's CDR3 is CASRAGEGRDLVKQYF. CDR3 bases: TGTGCCAGTAGAGCCGGGGAAGGCCGAGATTTGGTGAAGCAGTACTTC.

The J gene is TRBJ2-5, the V gene TRBV11-3, with 10 bases identical to TRBD2. The CDR3 is 16 residues long. The V segment lost 1 base and the J segment 4 bases; nucleotides outside the gene matches: 6. Germline loops: CDR1 SGHNT, CDR2 YENEEA. CDR3 sequence: CASSLVGLAGAETQYF. In DNA, the CDR3 is TGTGCCAGCAGCTTAGTTGGCCTAGCGGGGGCAGAGACCCAGTACTTC.

The V and J genes are TRBV11-1 and TRBJ2-7; a weak D match, TRBD2 (6 bases). V was clipped by 1 base and J by 0 bases, with 10 bases between them. CDR1 and CDR2 (germline): SGHAT, FQDESV (reference sequence). The CDR3 sequence is 15 residues long. As DNA, the CDR3 is TGTGCCAGCAGCTTAGAAGGGACTTACTCCTACGAGCAGTACTTC. This translates into CASSLEGTYSYEQYF.

The chain combines TRBV5-6 with TRBJ2-4; the match to TRBD1 covers 8 bases. The length of the CDR3 is 15 residues. Trimming cost V 3 bases and J 3 bases; bases outside gene matches: 5. Germline V gene lookup returns CDR1 SGHDT and CDR2 YYEEEE. The CDR3 is CASSWLQGDKNIQYF. Here the CDR3 DNA reads TGTGCCAGCAGCTGGTTACAGGGGGACAAAAACATTCAGTACTTC.

V is TRBV7-2 and J is TRBJ2-7; 9 bases are shared with TRBD2. The V and J ends lost 6 bases and 2 bases, in that order; junction bases with no gene match: 8. This CDR3 has 15 residues. Germline assignment: CDR1 SGHTA and CDR2 FQGNSA. The CDR3 nucleotides read TGTGCCAGCAGGCGTGCTAGCGGGGACGCCTACGAGCAGTACTTC. Residues: CASRRASGDAYEQYF.

The chain combines TRBV7-8 with TRBJ2-7; TRBD2 aligns across 11 bases. J lost 4 bases, V lost 5 bases, and 7 bases had no gene match. Germline assignment: CDR1 SGHVS and CDR2 FQNEAQ. The CDR3 is 15 amino acids. The DNA of the CDR3 is TGTGCCAGCAGCCTACGACTAGCGGGACGGTACGAGCAGTACTTC. Translating gives CASSLRLAGRYEQYF.

This chain joins TRBV5-1 and TRBJ1-1, with 7 bases matching TRBD1. The CDR3 runs to 14 residues. Germline values: CDR1 SGHRS, CDR2 YFSETQ. V lost 10 bases, J lost 0 bases, and 9 bases stayed unmatched. The CDR3 region has the DNA TGCGCCCGACGACAGGGACTTATGAACACTGAAGCTTTCTTT. As protein: CARRQGLMNTEAFF.

The rearrangement links TRBV4-1 to TRBJ2-7; 8 nucleotides agree with TRBD2. The germline gives CDR1 MGHRA, CDR2 YSYEKL. With 0 bases clipped from V and 3 bases from J, the junction kept 7 bases outside the gene matches. CDR3 size: 16 residues. Here the CDR3 reads CASSQEGGTSLYEQYF. The CDR3, as DNA: TGCGCCAGCAGCCAAGAGGGCGGGACTAGTCTCTACGAGCAGTACTTC.

V usage is TRBV5-1 and J usage is TRBJ1-1; D not resolved. This CDR3 contains 11 residues. Between the trimmed V and J ends, which lost 7 bases and 0 bases, there was a span of 4 bases. Germline V gene sequence: CDR1 SGHRS, CDR2 YFSETQ. The CDR3 region is CASSLNTEAFF. The CDR3 DNA sequence: TGCGCCAGCTCATTGAACACTGAAGCTTTCTTT.

The genes are TRBV5-1 and TRBJ2-2, with 13 positions matching TRBD2. Looked up from germline, CDR1 is SGHRS and CDR2 is YFSETQ. The CDR3 extends over 16 amino acids. V lost 2 bases to trimming and J lost 7 bases; unmatched junction nucleotides: 5. CDR3 amino acids: CASSLLAGGPHGELFF. DNA for the CDR3: TGCGCCAGCAGCTTACTAGCGGGAGGGCCCCACGGGGAGCTGTTTTTT.

The chain recombines TRBV5-6 with TRBJ2-2; 9 bases map to TRBD2. This CDR3 has 17 residues. V was clipped by 6 bases and J by 5 bases; unmatched bases: 14. Germline assignment: CDR1 SGHDT and CDR2 YYEEEE. CDR3 residues: CASNPLGGGEGTGELFF. The CDR3 DNA reads TGTGCCAGCAACCCCCTAGGCGGGGGGGAAGGGACCGGGGAGCTGTTTTTT.

This clone was counted once. This CDR3 is CASSPRTGEFNYGYTF. The CDR3 DNA follows: TGTGCCAGCTCACCCCGGACAGGGGAATTTAACTATGGCTACACCTTC. The chain links TRBV18 to TRBJ1-2; 9 nucleotides agree with TRBD1. The CDR3 length is 16 residues. Germline CDR1 and CDR2: KGHSH and LQKENI. J gave up 1 base and V 3 bases, and 6 bases lay outside the gene matches.

The CDR3 protein is CASSRTSGPPGETQYF. The DNA for the CDR3 is TGTGCCAGCAGCCGGACTAGCGGGCCCCCCGGGGAGACCCAGTACTTC. The chain joins TRBV5-4 to TRBJ2-5, with 11 bases matching TRBD2. CDR3 length: 16 residues. Unmatched junction bases numbered 10, after V lost 4 bases and J lost 5 bases. Per the germline V gene, CDR1 is SGHNT and CDR2 is YYREEE (reference sequence).

The rearrangement links TRBV5-6 to TRBJ1-6; D gene unclear. Germline V CDR1 and CDR2: SGHDT, YYEEEE. This CDR3 contains 14 residues. V shed 4 bases and J shed 0 bases, with 5 bases lying between them. For the CDR3, the DNA is TGTGCCAGCAGCACAAGCTCCTATAATTCACCCCTCCACTTT. It yields the protein CASSTSSYNSPLHF.

The chain combines TRBV7-6 with TRBJ1-5, with D perhaps TRBD1 (5 bases). The germline V gene encodes CDR1 SGHVS and CDR2 FNYEAQ. V was shortened by 1 base and J by 7 bases, with 14 bases between the two germline ends. The CDR3 has 15 amino acids. CDR3 amino acids: CASSLVLGRDQPQHF. In DNA, the CDR3 is TGTGCCAGCAGCTTAGTTTTGGGGAGGGACCAGCCCCAGCATTTT.

V is TRBV15 and J is TRBJ2-3; no reliable D call. The V end was cut by 0 bases, the J end by 8 bases, with 6 bases between. The CDR3 length is 12 residues. CDR1 is LNHNV, CDR2 YYDKDF, per germline (reference sequence). CDR3 residues: CATSRDRVTQYF. CDR3 in DNA: TGTGCCACCAGCAGAGATCGGGTTACGCAGTATTTT.

The rearrangement uses TRBV25-1 and TRBJ1-3; D remains ambiguous. Per germline, CDR1 MGHDK and CDR2 SYGVNS. The V gene lost 6 bases and the J gene lost 6 bases, with 12 bases spanning the gap. This CDR3 has 13 amino acids. This CDR3 reads CASRRENENTIYF. In DNA, the CDR3 is TGTGCCAGCAGGAGGGAGAATGAAAACACCATATATTTT. The full variable domain, in which reference TRBV25-1 and TRBJ1-3 provide the parts outside the CDR3, is EADIYQTPRYLVIGTGKKITLECSQTMGHDKMYWYQQDPGMELHLIHYSYGVNSTEKGDLSSESTVSRIRTEHFPLTLESARPSHTSQYLCASRRENENTIYFGEGSWLTVV.